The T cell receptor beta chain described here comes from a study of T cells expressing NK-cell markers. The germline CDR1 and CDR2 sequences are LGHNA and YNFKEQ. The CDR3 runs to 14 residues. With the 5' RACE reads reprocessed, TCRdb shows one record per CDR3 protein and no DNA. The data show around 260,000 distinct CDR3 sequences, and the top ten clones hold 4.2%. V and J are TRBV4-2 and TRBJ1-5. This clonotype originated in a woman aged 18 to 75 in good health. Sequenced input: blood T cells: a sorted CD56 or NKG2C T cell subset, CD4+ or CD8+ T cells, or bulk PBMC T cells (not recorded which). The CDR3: CASSRDFSNQPQHF.